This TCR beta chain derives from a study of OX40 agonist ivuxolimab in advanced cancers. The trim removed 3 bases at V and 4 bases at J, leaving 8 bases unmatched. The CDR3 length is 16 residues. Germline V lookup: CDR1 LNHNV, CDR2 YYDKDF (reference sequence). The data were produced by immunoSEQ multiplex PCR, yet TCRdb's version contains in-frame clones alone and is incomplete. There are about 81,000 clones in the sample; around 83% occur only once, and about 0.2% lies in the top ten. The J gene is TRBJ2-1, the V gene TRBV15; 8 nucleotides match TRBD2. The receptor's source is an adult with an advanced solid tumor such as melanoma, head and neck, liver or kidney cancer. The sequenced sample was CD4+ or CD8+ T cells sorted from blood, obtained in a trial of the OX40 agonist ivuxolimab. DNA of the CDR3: TGTGCCACCAGCAGGGGGGGTAGCGGGGAGTACAATGAGCAGTTCTTC. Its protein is CATSRGGSGEYNEQFF.